This is a list of T cell receptor beta chains from one sample in a study of breast tumors, draining lymph nodes, adjacent tissues. TCRdb reanalysed the multiplex PCR reads using MiXCR and keeps one entry per CDR3 protein. The sample carries about 63,000 distinct CDR3 sequences, less than 75% recorded once. Sequencing input: breast tumor tissue. These receptors were collected from a female donor with breast cancer. Some clones in this sample may be carry-over from other donors' samples. Both conserved end residues are part of each CDR3. Each record gives: CDR3 protein, J gene, V gene.

CDR3 protein: CASSKSSSYEQYF
J gene: TRBJ2-7
V gene: TRBV7-9

CDR3 protein: CASSRDRVNEQYF
J gene: TRBJ2-7
V gene: TRBV5-1

CDR3 protein: CASSQDTVPNQPQHF
J gene: TRBJ1-5
V gene: TRBV4-3

CDR3 protein: CASRRLAGVADTQYF
J gene: TRBJ2-3
V gene: TRBV4-1

CDR3 protein: CASSWTGDGYTF
J gene: TRBJ1-2
V gene: TRBV11-2

CDR3 protein: CASSVDRGSPLHF
J gene: TRBJ1-6
V gene: TRBV10-2

CDR3 protein: CASKRTGLSGANVLTF
J gene: TRBJ2-6
V gene: TRBV5-6

CDR3 protein: CASSPRGTGGTDTQYF
J gene: TRBJ2-3
V gene: TRBV18

CDR3 protein: CSATRDPRANVLTF
J gene: TRBJ2-6
V gene: TRBV20-1

CDR3 protein: CASSPGQINEKLFF
J gene: TRBJ1-4
V gene: TRBV4-3

CDR3 protein: CATSVGAENQPQHF
J gene: TRBJ1-5
V gene: TRBV24-1

CDR3 protein: CASTRNWDRALGTEAFF
J gene: TRBJ1-1
V gene: TRBV2

CDR3 protein: CASRGQGVNTEAFF
J gene: TRBJ1-1
V gene: TRBV19

CDR3 protein: CASSLGTAFQETQYF
J gene: TRBJ2-5
V gene: TRBV7-2

CDR3 protein: CASSLVSTGDSPLHF
J gene: TRBJ1-6
V gene: TRBV11-2

CDR3 protein: CATSGGGGVDTEAFF
J gene: TRBJ1-1
V gene: TRBV19

CDR3 protein: CASSEGVSGNTIYF
J gene: TRBJ1-3
V gene: TRBV6-1

CDR3 protein: CASSVHAGGDGETQYF
J gene: TRBJ2-5
V gene: TRBV9

CDR3 protein: CASRAGLTAYGYTF
J gene: TRBJ1-2
V gene: TRBV2

CDR3 protein: CASRQLQVNTEAFF
J gene: TRBJ1-1
V gene: TRBV28

CDR3 protein: CASSTQTNIQYF
J gene: TRBJ2-4
V gene: TRBV6-2/TRBV6-3

CDR3 protein: CASSLYGGLAAEQFF
J gene: TRBJ2-1
V gene: TRBV5-5

CDR3 protein: CASSESRTAPYNSPLHF
J gene: TRBJ1-6
V gene: TRBV10-2

CDR3 protein: CASSLEEGWGQGSYEQYF
J gene: TRBJ2-7
V gene: TRBV7-9

CDR3 protein: CSAPRGRRNTEAFF
J gene: TRBJ1-1
V gene: TRBV20-1

CDR3 protein: CASSEYGLGNSPLHF
J gene: TRBJ1-6
V gene: TRBV6-1

CDR3 protein: CASSPPGPGAGGNEKLFF
J gene: TRBJ1-4
V gene: TRBV5-8

CDR3 protein: CASSLSGKDSGANVLTF
J gene: TRBJ2-6
V gene: TRBV5-1

CDR3 protein: CASSRQNNQPQHF
J gene: TRBJ1-5
V gene: TRBV2

CDR3 protein: CASSFESRTGGEETQYF
J gene: TRBJ2-5
V gene: TRBV5-1

CDR3 protein: CASSLATKPDTQYF
J gene: TRBJ2-3
V gene: TRBV7-2

CDR3 protein: CSVVTGTGGYEQYF
J gene: TRBJ2-7
V gene: TRBV29-1

CDR3 protein: CASSQGTGETQYF
J gene: TRBJ2-5
V gene: TRBV6-5

CDR3 protein: CASSPQRANYGYTF
J gene: TRBJ1-2
V gene: TRBV7-2

CDR3 protein: CASGSPNTEAFF
J gene: TRBJ1-1
V gene: TRBV25-1

CDR3 protein: CSARLSLARSEQYF
J gene: TRBJ2-7
V gene: TRBV20-1

CDR3 protein: CATSRGGAGTDTQYF
J gene: TRBJ2-3
V gene: TRBV15

CDR3 protein: CASRSYYGYTF
J gene: TRBJ1-2
V gene: TRBV2

CDR3 protein: CASSVDGTQETQSF
J gene: TRBJ2-5
V gene: TRBV9

CDR3 protein: CASSDSTVGNEKLFF
J gene: TRBJ1-4
V gene: TRBV5-6

CDR3 protein: CASRPDRGSSGANVLTF
J gene: TRBJ2-6
V gene: TRBV2

CDR3 protein: CASSLGTGLFGELFF
J gene: TRBJ2-2
V gene: TRBV5-1

CDR3 protein: CAISESTDNQPQHF
J gene: TRBJ1-5
V gene: TRBV10-3